This TCR beta chain derives from a study of blood T cell repertoires in COVID-19. About the study: Donors in the United States, Italy and Spain gave samples during acute or convalescent COVID-19. Sample material is recorded as cDNA or gDNA derived from T cells, B-cell-depleted T cells, or PBMCs.

Libraries were prepared by immunoSEQ multiplex PCR; TCRdb keeps only in-frame clonotypes and omits some of them. The sample lists 80,000 to 95,000 clones; 85% were seen once. Germline assignment: CDR1 SGHTA and CDR2 FQGNSA. V lost 0 bases, J lost 5 bases, and 10 bases lay in between. The CDR3 totals 14 residues. This sequence joins TRBV7-2 and TRBJ1-2; D uncertain. The material sequenced was peripheral blood. The TCR was taken from a woman between 65 and 79 years old with acute or convalescent COVID-19. The CDR3 region is CASSLAVQFYGYTF. CDR3 nucleotide sequence: TGTGCCAGCAGCTTAGCGGTGCAGTTTTATGGCTACACCTTC.